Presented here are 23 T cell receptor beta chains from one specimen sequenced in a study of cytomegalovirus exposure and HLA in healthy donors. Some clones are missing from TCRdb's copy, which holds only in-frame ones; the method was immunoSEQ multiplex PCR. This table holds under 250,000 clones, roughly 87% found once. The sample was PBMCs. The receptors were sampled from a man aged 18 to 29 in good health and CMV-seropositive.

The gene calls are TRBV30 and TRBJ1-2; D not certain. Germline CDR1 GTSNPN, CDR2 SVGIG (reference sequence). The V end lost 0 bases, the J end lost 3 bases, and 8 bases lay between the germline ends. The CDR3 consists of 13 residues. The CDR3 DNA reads TGTGCCTGGAGTGTTGGAAATTACTATGGCTACACCTTC. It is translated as CAWSVGNYYGYTF.

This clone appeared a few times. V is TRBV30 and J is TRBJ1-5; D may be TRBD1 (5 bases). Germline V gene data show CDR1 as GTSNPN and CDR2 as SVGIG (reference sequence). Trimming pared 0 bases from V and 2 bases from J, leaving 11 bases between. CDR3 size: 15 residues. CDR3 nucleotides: TGTGCCTGGAGTGTACCGGGGACTGGCAATCAGCCCCAGCATTTT. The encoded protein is CAWSVPGTGNQPQHF.

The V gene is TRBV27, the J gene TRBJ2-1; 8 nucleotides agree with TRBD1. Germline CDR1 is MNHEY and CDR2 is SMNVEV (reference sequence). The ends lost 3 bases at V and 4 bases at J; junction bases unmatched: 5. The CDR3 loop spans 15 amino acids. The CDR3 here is CASSLPQGAYNEQFF. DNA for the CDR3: TGTGCCAGCAGTTTGCCCCAGGGGGCTTACAATGAGCAGTTCTTC.

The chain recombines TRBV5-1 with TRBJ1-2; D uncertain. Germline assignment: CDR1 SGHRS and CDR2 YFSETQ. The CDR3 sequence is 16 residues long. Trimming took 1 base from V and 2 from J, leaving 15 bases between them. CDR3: CASSLMAGGSNYGYTF. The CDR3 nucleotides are TGCGCCAGCAGCTTGATGGCGGGTGGGTCCAACTATGGCTACACCTTC.

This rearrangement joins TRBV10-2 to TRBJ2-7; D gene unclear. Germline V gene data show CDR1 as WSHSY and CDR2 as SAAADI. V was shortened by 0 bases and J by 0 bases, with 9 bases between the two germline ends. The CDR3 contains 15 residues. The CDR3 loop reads CASSESVMASYEQYF. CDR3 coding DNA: TGCGCCAGCAGTGAGTCAGTTATGGCCTCCTACGAGCAGTACTTC.

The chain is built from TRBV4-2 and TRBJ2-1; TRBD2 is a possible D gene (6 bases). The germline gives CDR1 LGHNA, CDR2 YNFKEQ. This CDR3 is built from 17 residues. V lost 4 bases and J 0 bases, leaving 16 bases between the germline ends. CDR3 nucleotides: TGTGCCAGCAGCCCTCTTCTTAGCGGAGGCTCCTACAATGAGCAGTTCTTC. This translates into CASSPLLSGGSYNEQFF.

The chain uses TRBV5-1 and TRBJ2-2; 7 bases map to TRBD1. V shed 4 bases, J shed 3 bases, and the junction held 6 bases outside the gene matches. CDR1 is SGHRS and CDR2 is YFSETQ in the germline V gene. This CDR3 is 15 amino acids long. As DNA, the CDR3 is TGCGCCAGCAGCGTACGGACAGGCGACACCGGGGAGCTGTTTTTT. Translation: CASSVRTGDTGELFF. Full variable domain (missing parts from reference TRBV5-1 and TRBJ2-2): KAGVTQTPRYLIKTRGQQVTLSCSPISGHRSVSWYQQTPGQGLQFLFEYFSETQRNKGNFPGRFSGRQFSNSRSEMNVSTLELGDSALYLCASSVRTGDTGELFFGEGSRLTVL.

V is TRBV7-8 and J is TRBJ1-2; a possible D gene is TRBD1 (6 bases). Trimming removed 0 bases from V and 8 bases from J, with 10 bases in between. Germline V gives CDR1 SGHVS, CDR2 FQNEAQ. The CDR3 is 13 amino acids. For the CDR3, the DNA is TGTGCCAGCAGCTTAGCAAGGGGGTACGGCTACACCTTC. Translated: CASSLARGYGYTF.

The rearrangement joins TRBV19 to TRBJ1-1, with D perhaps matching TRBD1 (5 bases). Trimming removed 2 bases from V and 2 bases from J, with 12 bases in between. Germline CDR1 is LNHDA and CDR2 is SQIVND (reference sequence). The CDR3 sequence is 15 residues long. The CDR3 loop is CASSIYDRSNTEAFF. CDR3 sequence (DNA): TGTGCCAGTAGTATATATGACAGATCTAACACTGAAGCTTTCTTT.

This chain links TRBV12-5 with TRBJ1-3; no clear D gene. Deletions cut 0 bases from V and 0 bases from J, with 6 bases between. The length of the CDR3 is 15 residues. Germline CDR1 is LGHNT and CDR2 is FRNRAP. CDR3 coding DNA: TGTGCTAGTGGTTTGGTATCCGGCTCTGGAAACACCATATATTTT. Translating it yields CASGLVSGSGNTIYF.

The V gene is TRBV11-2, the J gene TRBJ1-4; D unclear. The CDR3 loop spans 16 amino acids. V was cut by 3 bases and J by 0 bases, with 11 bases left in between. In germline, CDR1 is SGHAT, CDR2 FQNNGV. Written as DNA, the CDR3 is TGTGCCAGCAGCTTTGAGTTCTACGCAACTAATGAAAAACTGTTTTTT. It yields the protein CASSFEFYATNEKLFF.

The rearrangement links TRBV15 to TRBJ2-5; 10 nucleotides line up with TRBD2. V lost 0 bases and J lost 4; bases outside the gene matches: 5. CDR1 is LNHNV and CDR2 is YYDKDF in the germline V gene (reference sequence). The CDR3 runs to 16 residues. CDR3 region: CATSRDLLAGRETQYF. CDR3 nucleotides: TGTGCCACCAGCAGAGACTTACTAGCGGGGAGAGAGACCCAGTACTTC.

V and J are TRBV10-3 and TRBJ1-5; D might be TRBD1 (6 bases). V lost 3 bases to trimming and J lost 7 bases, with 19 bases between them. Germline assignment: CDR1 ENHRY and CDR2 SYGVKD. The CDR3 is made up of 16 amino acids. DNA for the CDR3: TGTGCCATCAGTGACGCCTGGGCGGGGGCCCGCCAGCCCCAGCATTTT. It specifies CAISDAWAGARQPQHF.

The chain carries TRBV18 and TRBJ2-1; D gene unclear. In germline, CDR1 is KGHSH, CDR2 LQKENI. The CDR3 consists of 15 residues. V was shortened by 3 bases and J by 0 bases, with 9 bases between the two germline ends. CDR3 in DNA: TGTGCCAGCTCACCGGCGGTCACCTCCTACAATGAGCAGTTCTTC. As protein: CASSPAVTSYNEQFF. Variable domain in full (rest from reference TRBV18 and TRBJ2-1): NAGVMQNPRHLVRRRGQEARLRCSPMKGHSHVYWYRQLPEEGLKFMVYLQKENIIDESGMPKERFSAEFPKEGPSILRIQQVVRGDSAAYFCASSPAVTSYNEQFFGPGTRLTVL.

The CDR3 coding sequence is TGTGCCAGCAGCTTACGGGCTGGGTTTGGGGCCAAAAACATTCAGTACTTC. Its translation: CASSLRAGFGAKNIQYF. The genes are TRBV7-2 and TRBJ2-4; D remains ambiguous. The CDR3 is made up of 17 amino acids. Germline V gene sequence: CDR1 SGHTA, CDR2 FQGNSA. Trimming cost V 2 bases and J 1 base, with 15 bases left between them.

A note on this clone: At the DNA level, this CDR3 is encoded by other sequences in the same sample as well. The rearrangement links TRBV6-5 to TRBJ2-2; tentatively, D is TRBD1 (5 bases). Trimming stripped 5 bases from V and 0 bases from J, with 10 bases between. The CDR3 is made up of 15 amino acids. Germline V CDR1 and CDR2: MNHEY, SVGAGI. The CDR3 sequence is CASSRQTANTGELFF. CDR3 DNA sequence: TGTGCCAGCAGTAGACAGACCGCGAACACCGGGGAGCTGTTTTTT.

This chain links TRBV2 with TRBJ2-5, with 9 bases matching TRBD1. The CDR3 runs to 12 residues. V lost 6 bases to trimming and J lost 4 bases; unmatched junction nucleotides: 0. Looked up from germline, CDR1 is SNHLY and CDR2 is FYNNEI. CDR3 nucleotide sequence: TGTGCCAGCAGGGACAGGGGAGAGACCCAGTACTTC. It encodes CASRDRGETQYF.

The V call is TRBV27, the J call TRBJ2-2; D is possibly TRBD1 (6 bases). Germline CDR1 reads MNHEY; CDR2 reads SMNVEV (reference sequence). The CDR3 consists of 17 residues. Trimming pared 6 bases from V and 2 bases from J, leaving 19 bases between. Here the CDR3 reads CASSQDRNRVNTGELFF. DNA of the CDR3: TGTGCCAGCAGCCAAGACCGAAACAGGGTCAACACCGGGGAGCTGTTTTTT.

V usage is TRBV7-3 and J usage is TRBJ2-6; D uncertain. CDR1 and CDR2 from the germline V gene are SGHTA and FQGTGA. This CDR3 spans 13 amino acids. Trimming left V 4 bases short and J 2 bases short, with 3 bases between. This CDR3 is CASSSPGANVLTF. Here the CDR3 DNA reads TGTGCCAGCAGCTCCCCTGGGGCCAACGTCCTGACTTTC.

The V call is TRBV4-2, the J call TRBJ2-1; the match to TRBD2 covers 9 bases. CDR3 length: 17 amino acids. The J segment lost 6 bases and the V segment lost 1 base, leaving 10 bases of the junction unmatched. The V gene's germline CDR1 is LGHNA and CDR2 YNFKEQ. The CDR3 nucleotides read TGTGCCAGCAGCCAAGCAGAAGGGCTAGCGGGATCCAATGAGCAGTTCTTC. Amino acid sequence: CASSQAEGLAGSNEQFF.

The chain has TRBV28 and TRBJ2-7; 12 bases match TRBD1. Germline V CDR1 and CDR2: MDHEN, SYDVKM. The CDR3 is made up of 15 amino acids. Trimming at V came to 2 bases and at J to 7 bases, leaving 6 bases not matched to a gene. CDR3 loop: CASSLSGTGGREQYF. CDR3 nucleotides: TGTGCCAGCAGTTTAAGTGGGACAGGGGGCCGGGAGCAGTACTTC.

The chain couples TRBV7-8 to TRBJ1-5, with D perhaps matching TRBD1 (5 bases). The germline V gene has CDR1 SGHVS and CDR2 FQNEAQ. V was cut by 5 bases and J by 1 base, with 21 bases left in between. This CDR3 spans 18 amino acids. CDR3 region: CASSPTSGLMGSNQPQHF. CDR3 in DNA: TGTGCCAGCAGCCCGACCTCAGGGTTGATGGGCAGCAATCAGCCCCAGCATTTT.

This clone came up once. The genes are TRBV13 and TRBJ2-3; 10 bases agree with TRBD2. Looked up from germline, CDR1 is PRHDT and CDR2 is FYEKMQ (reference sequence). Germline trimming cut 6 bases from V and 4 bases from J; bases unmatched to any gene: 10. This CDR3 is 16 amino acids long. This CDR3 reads CASSFRTSGGSDTQYF. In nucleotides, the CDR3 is TGTGCCAGCAGTTTTCGGACTAGCGGTGGCTCAGATACGCAGTATTTT. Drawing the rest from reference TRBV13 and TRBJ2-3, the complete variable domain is AAGVIQSPRHLIKEKRETATLKCYPIPRHDTVYWYQQGPGQDPQFLISFYEKMQSDKGSIPDRFSAQQFSDYHSELNMSSLELGDSALYFCASSFRTSGGSDTQYFGPGTRLTVL.